This T cell receptor beta chain was found in a study of blood T cell repertoires in COVID-19. Study overall: Nucleic acid was either cDNA or gDNA, and it came from T cells, B-cell-depleted T cells, or PBMCs.

Note on this clone: The sample holds other DNA sequences that translate to the same CDR3.

Per the original data handling: From reference gene primer amplification, estimates of nucleated cell counts were derived. The protocol was immunoSEQ multiplex PCR, while the TCRdb copy is restricted to in-frame clones and leaves out a portion. Clone size and the V and J calls come from that table; the DNA yielded D and trimming. This sample has around 170,000 clones, with about 81% found just once. V shed 3 bases and J 4 bases; nucleotides not matched to a gene: 1. Germline CDR1 and CDR2: MNHEY and SMNVEV (reference sequence). This CDR3 has 15 residues. Sequencing was done on a sample of peripheral blood. The chain has TRBV27 and TRBJ1-6; 9 nucleotides agree with TRBD1. The TCR originated in a woman of 80 years or more with COVID-19, enrolled during active disease. CDR3 loop: CASSLTGGYNSPLHF. CDR3 nucleotides: TGTGCCAGCAGTTTGACAGGGGGTTATAATTCACCCCTCCACTTT.